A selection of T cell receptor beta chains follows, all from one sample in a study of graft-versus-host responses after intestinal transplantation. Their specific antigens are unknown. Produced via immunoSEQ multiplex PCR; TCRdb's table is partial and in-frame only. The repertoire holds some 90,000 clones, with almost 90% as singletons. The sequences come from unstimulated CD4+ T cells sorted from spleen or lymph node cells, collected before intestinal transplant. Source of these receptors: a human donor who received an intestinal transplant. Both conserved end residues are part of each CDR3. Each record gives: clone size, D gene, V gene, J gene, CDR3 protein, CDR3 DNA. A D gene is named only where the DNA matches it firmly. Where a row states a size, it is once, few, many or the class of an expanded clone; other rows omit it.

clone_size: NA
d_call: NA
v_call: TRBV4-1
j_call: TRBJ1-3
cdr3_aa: CASSRGGDSRFSGNTIYF
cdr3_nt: TGCGCCAGCAGCCGAGGAGGAGACTCCCGGTTCTCTGGAAACACCATATATTTT

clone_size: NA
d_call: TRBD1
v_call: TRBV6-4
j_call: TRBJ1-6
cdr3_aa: CASSPGQGNSPLHF
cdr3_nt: TGTGCCAGCAGTCCGGGACAGGGAAATTCACCCCTCCACTTT

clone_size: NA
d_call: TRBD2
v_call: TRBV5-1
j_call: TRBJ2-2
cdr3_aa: CASSPRGTSMTGELFF
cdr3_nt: TGCGCCAGCAGCCCGCGGGGGACTAGTATGACCGGGGAGCTGTTTTTT

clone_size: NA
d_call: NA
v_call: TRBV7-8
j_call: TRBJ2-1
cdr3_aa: CASSLEGGQSYNEQFF
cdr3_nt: TGTGCCAGCAGCTTAGAGGGTGGACAGTCTTACAATGAGCAGTTCTTC

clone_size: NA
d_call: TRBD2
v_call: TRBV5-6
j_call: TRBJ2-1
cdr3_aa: CASSVVWTSGYNEQFF
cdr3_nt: TGTGCCAGCAGCGTGGTATGGACTAGCGGCTACAATGAGCAGTTCTTC

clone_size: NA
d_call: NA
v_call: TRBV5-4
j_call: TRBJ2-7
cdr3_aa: CASSLAGTNSYEQYF
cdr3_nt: TGTGCCAGCAGCTTGGCCGGGACAAACTCCTACGAGCAGTACTTC

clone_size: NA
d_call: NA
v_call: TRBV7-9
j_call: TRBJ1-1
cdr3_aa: CASSKDTTEAFF
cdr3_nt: TGTGCCAGCAGCAAAGACACCACTGAAGCTTTCTTT

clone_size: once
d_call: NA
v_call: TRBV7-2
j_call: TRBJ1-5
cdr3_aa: CASSARGGPEPNQPQHF
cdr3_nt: TGTGCCAGCAGCGCCCGCGGAGGGCCCGAACCCAATCAGCCCCAGCATTTT

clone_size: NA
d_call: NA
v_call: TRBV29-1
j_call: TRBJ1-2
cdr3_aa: CSADPVHNYGYTF
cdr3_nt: TGCAGCGCTGACCCAGTCCACAACTATGGCTACACCTTC

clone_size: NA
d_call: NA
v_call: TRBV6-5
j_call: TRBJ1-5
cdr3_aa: CASRPWTGREPQHF
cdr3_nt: TGCGCCAGCAGACCATGGACTGGGAGGGAGCCCCAGCATTTT

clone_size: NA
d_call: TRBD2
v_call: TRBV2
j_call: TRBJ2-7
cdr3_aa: CASTGTSGPYEQYF
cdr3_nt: TGTGCCAGCACCGGGACTAGCGGTCCCTACGAGCAGTACTTC

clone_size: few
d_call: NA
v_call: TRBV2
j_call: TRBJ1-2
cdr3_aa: CASTADYGYTF
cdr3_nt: TGTGCCAGCACGGCGGACTATGGCTACACCTTC

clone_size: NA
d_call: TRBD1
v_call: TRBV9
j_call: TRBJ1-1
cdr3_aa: CASSGSRGLNTEAFF
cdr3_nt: TGTGCCAGCAGCGGCAGTAGGGGGCTGAACACTGAAGCTTTCTTT

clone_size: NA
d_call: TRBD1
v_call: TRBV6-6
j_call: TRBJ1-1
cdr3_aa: CASSSPGQGARAFF
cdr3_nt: TGTGCCAGCAGTTCCCCGGGACAGGGGGCTCGGGCTTTCTTT

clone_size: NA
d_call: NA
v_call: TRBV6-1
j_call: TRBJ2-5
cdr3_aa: CASTLGGNKETQYF
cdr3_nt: TGTGCCAGCACCCTCGGCGGGAATAAAGAGACCCAGTACTTC

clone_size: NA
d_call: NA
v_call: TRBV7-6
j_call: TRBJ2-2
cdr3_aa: CASSLMGGNTGELFF
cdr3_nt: TGTGCCAGCAGCTTAATGGGAGGAAACACCGGGGAGCTGTTTTTT

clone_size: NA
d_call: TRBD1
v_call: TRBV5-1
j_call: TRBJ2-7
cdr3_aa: CASTPGTDSYEQYF
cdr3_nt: TGCGCCAGCACCCCCGGGACAGATTCCTACGAGCAGTACTTC

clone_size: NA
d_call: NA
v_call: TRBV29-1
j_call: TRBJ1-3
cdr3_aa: CSARQDPSSGNTIYF
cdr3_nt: TGCAGCGCCCGACAGGATCCGAGCTCTGGAAACACCATATATTTT

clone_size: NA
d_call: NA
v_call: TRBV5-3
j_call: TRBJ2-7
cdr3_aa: CARSPGQSLYYEQYF
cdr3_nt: TGTGCCAGAAGCCCCGGACAGTCACTTTACTACGAGCAGTACTTC

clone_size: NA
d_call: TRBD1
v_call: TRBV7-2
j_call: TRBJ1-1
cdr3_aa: CASSQRTGTEAFF
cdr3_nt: TGTGCCAGCAGCCAACGGACAGGCACTGAAGCTTTCTTT

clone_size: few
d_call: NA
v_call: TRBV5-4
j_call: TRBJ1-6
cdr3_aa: CASSPGGGNSPLHF
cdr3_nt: TGTGCCAGCAGCCCGGGTGGCGGGAATTCACCCCTCCACTTT

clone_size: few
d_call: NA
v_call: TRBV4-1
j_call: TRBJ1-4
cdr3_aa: CASSQGSATNEKLFF
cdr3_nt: TGCGCCAGCAGCCAAGGGAGTGCAACTAATGAAAAACTGTTTTTT

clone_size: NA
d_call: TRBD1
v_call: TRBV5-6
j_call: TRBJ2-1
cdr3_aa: CASRWIGTGNEQFF
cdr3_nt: TGTGCCAGCAGGTGGATAGGGACAGGGAATGAGCAGTTCTTC

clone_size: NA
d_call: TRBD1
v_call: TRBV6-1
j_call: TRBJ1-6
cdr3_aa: CASRRTGESPLHF
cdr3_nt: TGTGCCAGCAGAAGGACAGGGGAATCACCCCTCCACTTT

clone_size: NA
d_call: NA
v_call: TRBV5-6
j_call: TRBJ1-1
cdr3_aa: CASSFDGGQNTEAFF
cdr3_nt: TGTGCCAGCAGCTTTGATGGAGGCCAGAACACTGAAGCTTTCTTT

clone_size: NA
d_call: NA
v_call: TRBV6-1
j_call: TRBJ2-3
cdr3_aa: CASSEGTGPRGDTQYF
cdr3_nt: TGTGCCAGCAGTGAAGGGACAGGCCCACGGGGGGATACGCAGTATTTT

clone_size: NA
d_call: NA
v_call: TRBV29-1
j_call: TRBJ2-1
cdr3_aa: CSVQGPLHEQFF
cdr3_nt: TGCAGCGTCCAGGGGCCCTTGCATGAGCAGTTCTTC

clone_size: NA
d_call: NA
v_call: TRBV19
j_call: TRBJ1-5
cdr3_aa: CASSRQVTGPQPQHF
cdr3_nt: TGTGCCAGTAGCCGACAGGTGACGGGACCTCAGCCCCAGCATTTT

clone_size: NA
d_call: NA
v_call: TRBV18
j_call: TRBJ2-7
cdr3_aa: CASSPLDVYEQYF
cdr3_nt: TGTGCCAGCTCACCCCTAGACGTATACGAGCAGTACTTC

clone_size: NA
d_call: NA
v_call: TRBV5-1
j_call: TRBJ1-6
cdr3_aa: CASSPGASPLHF
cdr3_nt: TGCGCCAGCAGCCCGGGAGCTTCACCCCTCCACTTT

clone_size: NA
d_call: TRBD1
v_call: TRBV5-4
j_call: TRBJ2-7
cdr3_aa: CASSPWDRDYEQYF
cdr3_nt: TGTGCCAGCAGCCCATGGGACAGGGACTACGAGCAGTACTTC

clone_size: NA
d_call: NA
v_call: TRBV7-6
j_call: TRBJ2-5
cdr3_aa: CASSTIIGETQYF
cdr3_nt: TGTGCCAGCAGCACCATCATCGGGGAGACCCAGTACTTC

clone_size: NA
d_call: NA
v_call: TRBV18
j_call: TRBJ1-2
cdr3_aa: CASSPLLDSPNYGYTF
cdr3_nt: TGTGCCAGCTCACCCCTCCTGGACAGTCCTAACTATGGCTACACCTTC

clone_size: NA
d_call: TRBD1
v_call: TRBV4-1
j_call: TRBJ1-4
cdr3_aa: CASSRATGEDVTNEKLFF
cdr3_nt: TGCGCCAGCAGCCGAGCGACAGGGGAGGACGTAACTAATGAAAAACTGTTTTTT

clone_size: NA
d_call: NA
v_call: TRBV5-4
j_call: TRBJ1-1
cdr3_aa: CASSLGRTEAFF
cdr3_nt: TGTGCCAGCAGCTTGGGGAGAACTGAAGCTTTCTTT

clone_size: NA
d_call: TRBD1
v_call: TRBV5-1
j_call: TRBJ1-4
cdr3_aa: CASSLDGTATEKLFF
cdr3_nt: TGCGCCAGCAGCTTGGACGGGACAGCCACTGAAAAACTGTTTTTT

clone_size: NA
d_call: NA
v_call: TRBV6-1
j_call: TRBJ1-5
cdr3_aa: CASSGASIGRPQHF
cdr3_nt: TGTGCCAGCAGTGGGGCATCCATTGGGCGGCCCCAGCATTTT

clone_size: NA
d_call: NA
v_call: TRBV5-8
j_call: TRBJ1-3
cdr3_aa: CASSQTGTGNTIYF
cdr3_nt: TGTGCCAGCAGCCAAACAGGAACTGGAAACACCATATATTTT

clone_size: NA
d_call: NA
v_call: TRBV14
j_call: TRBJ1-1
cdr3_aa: CASSSQEYHRGKDTEAFF
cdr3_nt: TGTGCCAGCAGCAGCCAAGAATACCATCGGGGGAAGGACACTGAAGCTTTCTTT

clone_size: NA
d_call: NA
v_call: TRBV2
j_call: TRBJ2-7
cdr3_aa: CASSVLGAAYEQYF
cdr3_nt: TGTGCCAGCAGTGTGTTAGGGGCCGCCTACGAGCAGTACTTC

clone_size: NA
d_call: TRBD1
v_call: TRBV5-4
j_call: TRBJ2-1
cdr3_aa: CASSLAGTGGAYNEQFF
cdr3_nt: TGTGCCAGCAGCTTGGCCGGGACAGGGGGCGCATACAATGAGCAGTTCTTC

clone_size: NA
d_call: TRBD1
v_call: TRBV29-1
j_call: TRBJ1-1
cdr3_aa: CSVDHRRQGKTEAFF
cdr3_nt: TGCAGCGTTGACCACCGCCGACAGGGGAAGACTGAAGCTTTCTTT

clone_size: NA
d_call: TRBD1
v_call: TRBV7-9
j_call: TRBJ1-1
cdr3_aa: CASIMGQPNTEAFF
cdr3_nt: TGTGCCAGCATCATGGGACAGCCCAACACTGAAGCTTTCTTT

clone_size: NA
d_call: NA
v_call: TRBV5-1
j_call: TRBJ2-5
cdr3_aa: CASSLGQEQETQYF
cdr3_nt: TGCGCCAGCAGCTTGGGGCAGGAACAAGAGACCCAGTACTTC

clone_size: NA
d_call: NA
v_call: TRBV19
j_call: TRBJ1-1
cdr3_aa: CASSAYTEAFF
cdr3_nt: TGTGCCAGTAGTGCGTACACTGAAGCTTTCTTT

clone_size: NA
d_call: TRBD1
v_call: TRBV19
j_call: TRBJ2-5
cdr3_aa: CASEGRGFQETQYF
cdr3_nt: TGTGCCAGTGAAGGCAGGGGGTTCCAAGAGACCCAGTACTTC

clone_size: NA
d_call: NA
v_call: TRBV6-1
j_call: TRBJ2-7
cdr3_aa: CASSADRNSYEQYF
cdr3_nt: TGTGCCAGCAGTGCCGACAGGAATTCCTACGAGCAGTACTTC

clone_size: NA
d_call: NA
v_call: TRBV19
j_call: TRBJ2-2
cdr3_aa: CASSIEAGIGGELFF
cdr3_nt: TGTGCCAGTAGTATAGAGGCAGGGATTGGCGGGGAGCTGTTTTTT

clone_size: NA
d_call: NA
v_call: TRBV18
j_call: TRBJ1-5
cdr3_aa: CASSLGAYSNQPQHF
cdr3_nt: TGTGCCAGCTCACTGGGCGCCTATAGCAATCAGCCCCAGCATTTT

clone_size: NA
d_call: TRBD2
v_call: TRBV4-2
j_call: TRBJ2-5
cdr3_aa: CASSPLPGGGETQYF
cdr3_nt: TGTGCCAGCAGCCCCCTCCCGGGGGGAGGTGAGACCCAGTACTTC

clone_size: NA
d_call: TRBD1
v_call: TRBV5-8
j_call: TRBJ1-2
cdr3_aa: CASSLDRGLNYGYTF
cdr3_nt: TGTGCCAGCAGCTTGGACAGGGGGCTTAACTATGGCTACACCTTC

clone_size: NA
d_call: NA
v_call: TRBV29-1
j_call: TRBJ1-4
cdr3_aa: CSVGGDWGGSNEKLFF
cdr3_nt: TGCAGCGTTGGGGGAGACTGGGGGGGGAGTAATGAAAAACTGTTTTTT

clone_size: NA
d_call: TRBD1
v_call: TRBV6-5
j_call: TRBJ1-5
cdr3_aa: CASRRQGGQPQHF
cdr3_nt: TGTGCCAGCAGGAGACAGGGTGGTCAGCCCCAGCATTTT

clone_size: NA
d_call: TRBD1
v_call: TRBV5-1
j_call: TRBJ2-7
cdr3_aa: CASSPSTGGLSHEQYF
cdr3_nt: TGCGCCAGCAGCCCCTCGACAGGGGGCCTCTCTCACGAGCAGTACTTC

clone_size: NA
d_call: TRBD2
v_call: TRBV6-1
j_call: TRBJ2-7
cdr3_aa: CASNSLSGGDHRHF
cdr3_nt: TGTGCCAGCAACAGCCTTAGCGGGGGGGACCACCGGCACTTC

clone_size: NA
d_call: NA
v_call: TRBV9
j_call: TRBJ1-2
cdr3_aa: CASSVATGGGQTYGYTF
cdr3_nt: TGTGCCAGCAGCGTAGCTACCGGGGGTGGGCAGACCTATGGCTACACCTTC

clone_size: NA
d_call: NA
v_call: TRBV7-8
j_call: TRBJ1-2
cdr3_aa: CASSLEGGQPNYGYTF
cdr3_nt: TGTGCCAGCAGCTTAGAAGGGGGTCAACCTAACTATGGCTACACCTTC

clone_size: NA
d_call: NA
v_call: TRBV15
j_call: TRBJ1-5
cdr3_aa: CATSIPQGDQPQHF
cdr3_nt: TGTGCCACCAGCATACCACAGGGAGATCAGCCCCAGCATTTT